This T cell receptor (beta chain) was recorded in a study of blood T cells in healthy people across ages. Sample-barcoded 5' priming and a J-beta primer mix drove a second PCR of about 7 to 12 cycles. TCRdb used MiXCR to reprocess the 5' RACE reads, holding one entry per CDR3 protein. The repertoire includes about 1.5 million distinct CDR3 sequences, around 39% of them detected once, and approximately 7.9% sits in the top ten. As for this clonotype: No antigen is known for it.

Study results and caveats: Because donor CMV status was unknown, expanded clonotype changes were possibly confounded. What prevented conclusive comparison of naive and antigen-experienced cells was that PBMCs were unsorted.

The CDR3 spans 16 residues. Germline V gives CDR1 SGHTA, CDR2 FQGNSA. V trimming: 2 bases; J trimming: 9 bases; junction bases outside the gene matches: 10. The sequencing sample was made of blood. J is TRBJ2-1 and V is TRBV7-2, with TRBD2 matching over 10 bases. The origin of this receptor is a woman under 30 in good health. The CDR3 loop is CASSLRGLAGAVEQFF. CDR3 in DNA: TGTGCCAGCAGCTTAAGGGGGCTAGCGGGAGCCGTTGAGCAGTTCTTC.